The clone carrying this T cell receptor (beta chain) was seen repeatedly, ten times or more. Its specificity is unknown. TCRdb re-derived calls from the 5' RACE reads in MiXCR, one entry per CDR3 protein. The data hold tens of thousands of distinct CDR3 sequences, with about 14% observed a single time. These data originate in a study of T-cell memory formation after mild COVID-19. Overall study findings and caveats: A second wave expanding day 15 to 37 was CD4+-biased; contracting clones were balanced. Pre-infection memory held some responding clones, suggesting pre-existing cross-reactive T cells responded. Among contracting clones, CD4+ were mainly CM/EM and CD8+ enriched in EMRA.

With 5 bases clipped from V and 3 bases from J, the junction kept 6 bases outside the gene matches. The CDR3 runs 14 residues. The germline CDR1 and CDR2 sequences are MNHNY and SVGAGI (reference sequence). The source of this sequence is a man between 18 and 29 years old who had mild COVID-19 (a few samples of this study predate the infection). Cell type and time point are not known. The chain has TRBV6-6 and TRBJ2-7; TRBD1 agrees at 8 bases. Material: PBMCs or a T cell subset sorted from them (not recorded which). The CDR3 loop reads CASSIQGAVYEQYF. The CDR3 bases are TGTGCCAGCAGTATCCAGGGGGCAGTCTACGAGCAGTACTTC.